This T cell receptor (beta chain) was recovered during a study of blood T cell repertoires in COVID-19 (dated by TCRdb to 2018 to 2020). About the full investigation: Samples from collaborators originated in the United States, Italy and Spain and spanned both the acute and convalescent phases of COVID-19. The prospective study material was composed of cDNA or gDNA derived from T cells, B-cell-depleted T cells, or PBMCs. Subjects who had been exposed to COVID-19, were actively infected with it, or had recovered from it provided the deeply sampled blood TCRbeta repertoires that made up the dataset. The repertoires were made available in a free public database intended to serve as a resource for research on the immune response to SARS-CoV-2. The samples were drawn from two sources: the first 160 participants of the ongoing ImmuneRACE study, and 950 to 1,500 subjects contributed by 6 global collaborators. Nearly every sample came with metadata listing a de-identified subject ID, COVID-19 status, age in years and sex. HLA class I and class II types, where available, came from metadata supplied by the sample provider rather than from assay-based typing. Overall study outcomes, separate from this receptor: How much clinical and demographic metadata was included differed by source and by participant, and the metadata was provided uncurated.

The collaborating institutions used their own protocols to collect whole blood in K2EDTA tubes. For TCRbeta analysis, collaborators shipped samples as frozen whole blood, isolated PBMCs, or DNA extracted from either of those sample types. TCRbeta CDR3 regions were amplified from genomic DNA by means of the immunoSEQ Assay, a bias-controlled multiplex PCR. The authors' pipeline ran thus. The number of nucleated cells in each sample was estimated from the amplification of reference gene primers within the assay. Sequence reads were collapsed and filtered to measure the absolute abundance of every unique TCRbeta CDR3 rearrangement. Productive Simpson clonality was computed per sample as the square root of Simpson's diversity index over productive rearrangements. TCRdb stores this immuneACCESS table with in-frame sequences only. Part of the clones is absent; in the studies checked, under half of the shortfall reflects unresolved V genes, and no reason is known for the rest. The DNA gave D and trimming, while V, J and clone size come from that table. Here the sample has about 320,000 clones; approximately 85% occur a single time. The top ten clonotypes cover 6% to 9% of the sample.

According to the germline V gene, CDR1 reads SNHLY and CDR2 reads FYNNEI. The trim is 7 bases for V and 8 bases for J, with a gap of 5 bases between the germline ends. The CDR3, cysteine through phenylalanine, is 10 amino acids long. The CDR3 DNA has 30 bases and is translated from base 1. This clone turned up a few times. The antigen it binds to is not known. Per-nucleotide qualities are absent, and no much larger clonotype sits a single base away. In this chain, TRBV2 is recombined with TRBJ1-4; TRBD1 could be the D gene, as 5 bases match. Sequenced input: peripheral blood. The TCR comes from a human donor in a cohort sampled during active COVID-19. The base sequence is TGTGCCAGCAAGGGGGAAAAACTGTTTTTT. This yields the protein CASKGEKLFF.